Listed here are 18 T cell receptor beta chains from one sample, sequenced in a study of T cell repertoires in cytomegalovirus infection. TCRdb re-derived calls from the reads in MiXCR, one entry per CDR3 protein. The table has about 240,000 distinct CDR3 sequences, approximately 6.7% seen once. Source material: PBMCs. These receptors were taken from a human donor in good health (CMV status not recorded). Some clones in this sample may be carry-over from other donors' samples.

The chain employs TRBV30 and TRBJ2-7; no firm D call. Trimming took 3 bases from V and 3 from J, leaving 6 bases between them. CDR3 length: 11 amino acids. Germline CDR1 and CDR2: GTSNPN and SVGIG (reference sequence). The CDR3 DNA reads as TGTGCCTGGAGCTTCCACTACGAGCAGTACTTC. Translation: CAWSFHYEQYF. Filled out from reference TRBV30 and TRBJ2-7, the complete variable domain reads SQTIHQWPATLVQPVGSPLSLECTVEGTSNPNLYWYRQAAGRGLQLLFYSVGIGQISSEVPQNLSASRPQDRQFILSSKKLLLSDSGFYLCAWSFHYEQYFGPGTRLTVT.

This clonotype has at least ten counts. The chain combines TRBV5-1 with TRBJ1-3; maybe TRBD1 (5 bases). Between the trimmed V and J ends, which lost 0 bases and 0 bases, there was a span of 10 bases. Germline CDR1 and CDR2: SGHRS and YFSETQ. This CDR3 has 16 residues. The CDR3 loop reads CASSLEDRPSGNTIYF. DNA for the CDR3: TGCGCCAGCAGCTTGGAAGACAGACCCTCTGGAAACACCATATATTTT.

This clonotype has a handful of counts. The chain carries TRBV6-2 or TRBV6-3 and TRBJ2-3; maybe TRBD1 (5 bases). Trimming removed 7 bases from V and 5 bases from J, with 7 bases in between. The CDR3 has 11 residues. Germline V CDR1 and CDR2: MNHEY, SVGEGT. The CDR3: CASNRGDTQYF. In nucleotides, the CDR3 is TGTGCCAGCAATAGGGGAGATACGCAGTATTTT.

This clonotype was seen ten or more times. CDR3 nucleotides: TGTGCCAGTAGCACGGGACAGGGAAAGACCCAGTACTTC. It encodes CASSTGQGKTQYF. V usage is TRBV19 and J usage is TRBJ2-5, with TRBD1 matching over 9 bases. CDR1 and CDR2 from the germline V gene are LNHDA and SQIVND (reference sequence). With V trimmed by 6 bases and J by 6 bases, 5 bases remained unmatched. CDR3 length: 13 residues.

This clonotype was counted only a few times. The J gene is TRBJ2-7, the V gene TRBV2; unclear D gene. Trimming stripped 6 bases from V and 3 bases from J, with 9 bases between. This CDR3 is 12 amino acids long. In germline, CDR1 is SNHLY, CDR2 FYNNEI. Here the CDR3 reads CASRGSYYEQYF. The CDR3 DNA follows: TGTGCCAGCAGGGGATCCTACTACGAGCAGTACTTC.

Ten or more counts support this clonotype. V and J are TRBV6-5 and TRBJ2-7; 9 bases map to TRBD1. Germline assignment: CDR1 MNHEY and CDR2 SVGAGI. The CDR3 is 15 amino acids. J lost 3 bases, V lost 2 bases, and 5 bases had no gene match. CDR3 in amino acids: CASSYGRQGVYEQYF. CDR3 DNA: TGTGCCAGCAGTTACGGGAGACAGGGGGTCTACGAGCAGTACTTC.

This clonotype was recorded a few times. V usage is TRBV5-1 and J usage is TRBJ1-2; D is unclear. The CDR3 has 13 amino acids. V lost 4 bases and J 9 bases, leaving 16 bases between the germline ends. Germline-derived CDR1 and CDR2 are SGHRS and YFSETQ. The CDR3 here is CASSVGQGGSYTF. The DNA of the CDR3 is TGCGCCAGCAGCGTAGGGCAAGGCGGCAGCTACACCTTC. The full variable domain, its missing parts supplied by reference TRBV5-1 and TRBJ1-2, is KAGVTQTPRYLIKTRGQQVTLSCSPISGHRSVSWYQQTPGQGLQFLFEYFSETQRNKGNFPGRFSGRQFSNSRSEMNVSTLELGDSALYLCASSVGQGGSYTFGSGTRLTVV.

The chain couples TRBV25-1 to TRBJ2-2; 8 nucleotides line up with TRBD2. CDR3 length equals 17 residues. Trimming removed 6 bases from V and 1 base from J; junction bases left unmatched: 10. Germline V lookup: CDR1 MGHDK, CDR2 SYGVNS. DNA for the CDR3: TGTGCCAGCAGGAGAGCGGGGGCCCTTCTGAACACCGGGGAGCTGTTTTTT. Amino acids: CASRRAGALLNTGELFF. The whole variable domain, filled in from reference TRBV25-1 and TRBJ2-2, reads EADIYQTPRYLVIGTGKKITLECSQTMGHDKMYWYQQDPGMELHLIHYSYGVNSTEKGDLSSESTVSRIRTEHFPLTLESARPSHTSQYLCASRRAGALLNTGELFFGEGSRLTVL.

There are many counts of this clonotype. The chain employs TRBV29-1 and TRBJ2-2, with D possibly TRBD2 on 6 matching bases. Trimming stripped 3 bases from V and 4 bases from J, with 9 bases between. CDR1 is SQVTM and CDR2 is ANQGSEA in the germline V gene. The CDR3 has 13 amino acids. CDR3 loop: CSVERGGTGELFF. CDR3 coding DNA: TGCAGCGTTGAGCGGGGTGGCACCGGGGAGCTGTTTTTT.

Only a few counts were recorded for this clonotype. This chain links TRBV12-3 or TRBV12-4 with TRBJ1-1, with TRBD1 matching over 10 bases. CDR3 length equals 15 residues. The V and J ends lost 6 bases and 3 bases, in that order; junction bases with no gene match: 7. The CDR3 loop reads CASRFFGQGDTEAFF. The CDR3 coding sequence is TGTGCCAGCAGGTTTTTCGGACAGGGGGACACTGAAGCTTTCTTT.

This clonotype has ten or more counts. The chain has TRBV6-5 and TRBJ1-5; a possible D gene is TRBD1 (5 bases). Between the trimmed V and J ends, which lost 10 bases and 4 bases, there was a span of 17 bases. Per germline, CDR1 MNHEY and CDR2 SVGAGI. The CDR3 has 14 residues. CDR3 region: CATGTGTGNQPQHF. As DNA, the CDR3 is TGTGCCACCGGGACCGGGACGGGGAATCAGCCCCAGCATTTT.

This clonotype was observed many times. This CDR3 is CSAGGGAEAFF. The CDR3 DNA is TGCAGTGCCGGGGGAGGGGCTGAAGCTTTCTTT. V is TRBV20-1 and J is TRBJ1-1, with D tentatively TRBD1 (5 bases). CDR3 size: 11 residues. Germline V CDR1 and CDR2: DFQATT, SNEGSKA (reference sequence). Deletions cut 6 bases from V and 6 bases from J, with 11 bases between.

There are many counts of this clonotype. V gene TRBV20-1 combines with J gene TRBJ2-3; D unclear. Trimming pared 1 base from V and 3 bases from J, leaving 8 bases between. This CDR3 contains 13 residues. Germline assignment: CDR1 DFQATT and CDR2 SNEGSKA (reference sequence). CDR3 DNA sequence: TGCAGTGCTAGAGTGAGGCCTACAGATACGCAGTATTTT. Protein product: CSARVRPTDTQYF.

This clonotype was picked up many times. The J gene is TRBJ2-1, the V gene TRBV5-8; D may be TRBD1 (6 bases). Germline CDR1 SGHTS, CDR2 YDEGEE. Trimming stripped 4 bases from V and 4 bases from J, with 9 bases between. CDR3 length: 13 amino acids. The CDR3 coding sequence is TGTGCCAGCAGCACACAGGGTTACAATGAGCAGTTCTTC. Protein sequence: CASSTQGYNEQFF.

The chain couples TRBV2 to TRBJ2-7; D is perhaps TRBD1 (5 bases). CDR1 and CDR2 from the germline V gene are SNHLY and FYNNEI. The CDR3 length is 16 residues. Trimming removed 7 bases at V and 5 bases at J, with 24 bases between. The chain's CDR3 is CASKINSRVRFDEQYF. The CDR3 nucleotides read TGTGCCAGCAAGATAAACTCCAGGGTTAGGTTTGACGAGCAGTACTTC.

There are many counts of this clonotype. The chain combines TRBV19 with TRBJ1-5; D possibly corresponds to TRBD1 (6 bases). Germline values: CDR1 LNHDA, CDR2 SQIVND (reference sequence). V shed 5 bases and J shed 4 bases, with 12 bases lying between them. CDR3 length equals 14 residues. The CDR3 sequence is CASSEQGLNQPQHF. In nucleotides, the CDR3 is TGTGCCAGTAGTGAGCAGGGGCTAAATCAGCCCCAGCATTTT.

This clonotype was counted at least ten times. The chain carries TRBV20-1 and TRBJ2-5, with 7 bases fitting TRBD2. This CDR3 has 14 residues. Looked up from germline, CDR1 is DFQATT and CDR2 is SNEGSKA (reference sequence). J gave up 5 bases and V 3 bases, and 9 bases lay outside the gene matches. The CDR3 DNA reads as TGCAGTGCTAGTAAAGCGGGGAGGAAGGAGACCCAGTACTTC. Its protein is CSASKAGRKETQYF.

This clonotype was seen many times. This chain links TRBV7-9 with TRBJ2-2, with D maybe TRBD1 (6 bases). Germline V lookup: CDR1 SEHNR, CDR2 FQNEAQ (reference sequence). The CDR3 is made up of 16 amino acids. V lost 5 bases, J lost 11 bases, and 24 bases lay in between. CDR3 DNA sequence: TGTGCCAGCAGCCCAGCAGGGGTCAGGGAAGTCGGAGAGCTGTTTTTT. This translates into CASSPAGVREVGELFF.